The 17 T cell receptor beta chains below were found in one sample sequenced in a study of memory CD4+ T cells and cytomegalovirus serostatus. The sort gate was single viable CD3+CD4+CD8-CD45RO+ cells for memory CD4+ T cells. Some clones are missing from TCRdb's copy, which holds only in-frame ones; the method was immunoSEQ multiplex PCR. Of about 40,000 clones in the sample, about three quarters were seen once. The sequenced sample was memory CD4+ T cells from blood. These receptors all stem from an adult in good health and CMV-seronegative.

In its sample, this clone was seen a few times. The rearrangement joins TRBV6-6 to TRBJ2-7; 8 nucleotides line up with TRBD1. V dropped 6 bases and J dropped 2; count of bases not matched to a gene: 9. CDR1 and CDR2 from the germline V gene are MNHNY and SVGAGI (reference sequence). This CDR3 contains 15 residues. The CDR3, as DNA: TGTGCCAGCAGATCACAGGGGGTTTCGGCCTACGAGCAGTACTTC. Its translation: CASRSQGVSAYEQYF.

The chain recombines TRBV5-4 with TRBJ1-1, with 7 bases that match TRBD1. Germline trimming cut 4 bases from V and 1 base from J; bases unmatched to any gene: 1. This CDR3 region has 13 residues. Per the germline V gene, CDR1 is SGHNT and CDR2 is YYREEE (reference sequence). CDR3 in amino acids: CASSRDRNTEAFF. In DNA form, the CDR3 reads TGTGCCAGCAGCCGGGACAGGAACACTGAAGCTTTCTTT.

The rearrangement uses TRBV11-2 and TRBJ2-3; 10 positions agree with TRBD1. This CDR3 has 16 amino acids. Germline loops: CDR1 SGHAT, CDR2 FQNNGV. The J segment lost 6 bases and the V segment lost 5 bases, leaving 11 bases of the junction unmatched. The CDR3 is CASSRGTGDLGDTQYF. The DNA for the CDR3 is TGTGCCAGCAGCCGGGGGACAGGGGACTTGGGGGATACGCAGTATTTT. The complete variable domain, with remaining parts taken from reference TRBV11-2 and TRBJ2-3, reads EAGVAQSPRYKIIEKRQSVAFWCNPISGHATLYWYQQILGQGPKLLIQFQNNGVVDDSQLPKDRFSAERLKGVDSTLKIQPAKLEDSAVYLCASSRGTGDLGDTQYFGPGTRLTVL.

For the CDR3, the DNA is TGTGCCAGCTACCGGGACAGGGGGGGCGATGAGCAGTTCTTC. It encodes CASYRDRGGDEQFF. This sequence joins TRBV18 and TRBJ2-1; 11 positions match TRBD1. CDR3 length: 14 amino acids. V lost 7 bases and J lost 8; bases outside the gene matches: 7. The germline CDR1 and CDR2 sequences are KGHSH and LQKENI. The entire variable domain, with the rest obtained from reference TRBV18 and TRBJ2-1, is as follows: NAGVMQNPRHLVRRRGQEARLRCSPMKGHSHVYWYRQLPEEGLKFMVYLQKENIIDESGMPKERFSAEFPKEGPSILRIQQVVRGDSAAYFCASYRDRGGDEQFFGPGTRLTVL.

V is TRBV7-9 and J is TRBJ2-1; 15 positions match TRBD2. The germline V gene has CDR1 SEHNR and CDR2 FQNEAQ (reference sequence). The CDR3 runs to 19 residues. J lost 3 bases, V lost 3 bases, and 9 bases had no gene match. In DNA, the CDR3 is TGTGCCAGCAGCTTGGACCCTAGGACTAGCGGGGGGGACTACAATGAGCAGTTCTTC. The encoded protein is CASSLDPRTSGGDYNEQFF.

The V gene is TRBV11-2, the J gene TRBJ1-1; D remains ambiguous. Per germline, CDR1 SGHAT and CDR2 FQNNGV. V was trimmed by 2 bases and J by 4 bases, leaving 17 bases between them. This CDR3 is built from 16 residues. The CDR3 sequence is CASSLLEFGPSTEAFF. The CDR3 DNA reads TGTGCCAGCAGCTTATTAGAATTCGGGCCCAGCACTGAAGCTTTCTTT. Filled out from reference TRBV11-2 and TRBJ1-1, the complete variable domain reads EAGVAQSPRYKIIEKRQSVAFWCNPISGHATLYWYQQILGQGPKLLIQFQNNGVVDDSQLPKDRFSAERLKGVDSTLKIQPAKLEDSAVYLCASSLLEFGPSTEAFFGQGTRLTVV.

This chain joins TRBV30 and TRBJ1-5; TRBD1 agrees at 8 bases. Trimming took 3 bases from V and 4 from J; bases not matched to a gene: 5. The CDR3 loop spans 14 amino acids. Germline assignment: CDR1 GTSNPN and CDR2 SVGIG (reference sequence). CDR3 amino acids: CAWRGQGANQPQHF. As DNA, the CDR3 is TGTGCCTGGAGAGGGCAGGGGGCGAATCAGCCCCAGCATTTT.

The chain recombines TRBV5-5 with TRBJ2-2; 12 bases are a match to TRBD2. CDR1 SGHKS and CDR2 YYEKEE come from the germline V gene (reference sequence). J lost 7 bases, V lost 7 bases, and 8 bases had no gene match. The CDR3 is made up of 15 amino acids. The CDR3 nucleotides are TGTGCCAGCCGCAAAAGACTAGCGGGGGTCGGGGAGCTGTTTTTT. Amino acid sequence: CASRKRLAGVGELFF.

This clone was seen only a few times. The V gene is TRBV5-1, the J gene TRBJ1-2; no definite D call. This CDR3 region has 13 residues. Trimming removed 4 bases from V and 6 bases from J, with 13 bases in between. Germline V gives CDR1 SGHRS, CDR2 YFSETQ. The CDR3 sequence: CASSLSALDGYTF. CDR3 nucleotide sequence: TGCGCCAGCAGCCTCTCGGCCCTGGATGGCTACACCTTC.

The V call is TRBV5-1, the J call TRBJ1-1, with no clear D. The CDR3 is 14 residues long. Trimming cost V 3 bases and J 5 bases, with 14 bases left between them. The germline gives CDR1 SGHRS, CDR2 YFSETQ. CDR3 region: CASSSSGVGTEAFF. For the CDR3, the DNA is TGCGCCAGCAGCTCCTCCGGGGTGGGGACTGAAGCTTTCTTT.

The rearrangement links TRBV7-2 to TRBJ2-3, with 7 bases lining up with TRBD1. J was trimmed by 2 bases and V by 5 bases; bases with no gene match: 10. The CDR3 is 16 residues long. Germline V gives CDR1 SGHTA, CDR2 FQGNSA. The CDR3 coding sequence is TGTGCCAGCAGCAATACGAACAGGGGAAACACAGATACGCAGTATTTT. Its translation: CASSNTNRGNTDTQYF.

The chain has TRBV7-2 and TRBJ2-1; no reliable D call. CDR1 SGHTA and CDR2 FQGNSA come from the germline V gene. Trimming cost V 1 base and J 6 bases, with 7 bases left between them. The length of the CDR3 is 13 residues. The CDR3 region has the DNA TGTGCCAGCAGCTTAGAGACTCGCAATGAGCAGTTCTTC. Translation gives CASSLETRNEQFF.

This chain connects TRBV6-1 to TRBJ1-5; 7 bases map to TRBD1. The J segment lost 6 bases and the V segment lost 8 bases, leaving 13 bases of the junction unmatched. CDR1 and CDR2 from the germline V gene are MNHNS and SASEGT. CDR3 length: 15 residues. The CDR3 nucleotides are TGTGCCAGCCACCCGGGGGCAGGGGGGCCTCAGCCCCAGCATTTT. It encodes CASHPGAGGPQPQHF.

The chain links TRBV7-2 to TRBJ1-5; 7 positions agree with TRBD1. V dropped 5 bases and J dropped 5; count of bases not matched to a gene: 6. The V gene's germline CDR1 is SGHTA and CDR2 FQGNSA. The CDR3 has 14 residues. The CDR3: CASSLSGGDQPQHF. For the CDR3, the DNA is TGTGCCAGCAGCCTCTCAGGGGGGGATCAGCCCCAGCATTTT.

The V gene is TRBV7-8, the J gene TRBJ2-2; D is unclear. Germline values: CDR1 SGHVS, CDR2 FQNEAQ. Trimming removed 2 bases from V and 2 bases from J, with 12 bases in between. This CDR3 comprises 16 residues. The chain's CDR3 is CASSLTRSPNTGELFF. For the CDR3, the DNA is TGTGCCAGCAGCTTAACCCGGAGTCCCAACACCGGGGAGCTGTTTTTT.

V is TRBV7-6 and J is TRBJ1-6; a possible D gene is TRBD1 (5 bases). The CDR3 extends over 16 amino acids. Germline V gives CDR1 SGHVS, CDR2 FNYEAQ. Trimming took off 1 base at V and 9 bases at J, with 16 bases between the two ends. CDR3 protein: CASSLGGRVIGSPLHF. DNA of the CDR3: TGTGCCAGCAGCTTAGGTGGCAGGGTAATCGGTTCACCCCTCCACTTT.

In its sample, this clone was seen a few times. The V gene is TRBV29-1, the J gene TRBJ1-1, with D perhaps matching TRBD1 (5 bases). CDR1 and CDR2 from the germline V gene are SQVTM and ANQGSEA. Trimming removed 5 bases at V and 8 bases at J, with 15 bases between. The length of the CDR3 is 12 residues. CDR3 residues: CSVMRGLGEAFF. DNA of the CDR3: TGCAGCGTTATGAGGGGCTTAGGCGAAGCTTTCTTT.